The T cell receptor (beta chain) under discussion was sequenced for a study of cytomegalovirus exposure and HLA in healthy donors (TCRdb year 2017). Study-wide context: An earlier analysis of around 600 of the donors reported roughly 300 Gb of sequence data and more than 90 million unique TCR beta sequences from about 179 million T cells. In a later genetic analysis, genome-wide SNP genotypes for about 60% of the 666 donors were used, and that subset was treated as a discovery cohort. Donor age, sex, ethnicity and CMV serostatus were compiled alongside the repertoire data. An earlier analysis of 587 of the donors used high-throughput TCR beta sequencing to judge whether each TCR beta V gene segment behaved as functional or pseudogenic. Typing coverage differed by locus: A, B, C, DRB1 and DQB1 were typed in roughly 620-630 donors, DQA1 in about 560, DPA1 in nearly 610, and DPB1 in about 450. Because of strong linkage in the cohort, 5 or 6 DR-DQ haplotypes were treated as single units for association and clustering. In the later analysis, no new phenotypic data were used to find candidate immune exposures; instead, reliance was placed on TCR beta sequences and their occurrence across donors. The study combined high-throughput TCR immunosequencing, statistical association of individual TCRs with disease status, and machine learning to predict cytomegalovirus infection status. Among some 400 genotyped donors of the cohort, an average of roughly 230,000 unique TCR beta nucleotide sequences was sequenced per donor, of which about 19% were non-productive. About 320 gigabases of sequencing data and approximately 80 million unique TCR sequences were included in an early release covering around 600 HLA-typed donors. All discovery cohort repertoires had been generated using a single sequencing platform. The study aimed to test whether signatures of past pathogen exposure could be identified by cataloging public T cell receptors. Besides the first cohort of under 700 subjects, a separate validation cohort made up of over 100 different subjects was used. Among the roughly 370 genotyped donors, approximately 81% belonged to the genetic ancestry cluster associated with self-reported Caucasian donors. HLA typing covered class I and class II loci at four-digit resolution. The study used immunosequencing to profile the T cell repertoires of more than 650 subjects and linked those repertoires to cytomegalovirus serostatus. In a later analysis, previously published TCR beta repertoires from 500 to 750 donors were re-analyzed and high-resolution HLA genotyping was added so that TCR occurrence patterns could be studied. Overall results and qualifications from the work: Because the 87-base-pair reads could not distinguish some IMGT-functional V segments, including TRBV6-2 and TRBV6-3, those segments were excluded. In a later analysis, TCR association rates were found to vary across HLA loci, with the most associated TCRs seen for DRB1 alleles and the fewest for HLA-C alleles. An earlier analysis of several hundred of the donors showed that most TCR beta V segments appeared in productive rearrangements either about 87% or about 30% of the time, which broadly matched IMGT annotations. Most TCR sequences were seen in very few donors, while some public TCRs were found in many individuals. Correlated functional status among segregating V segments might reflect linkage disequilibrium, but an unknown experimental factor could not be ruled out. A further reported finding was that TCR beta sequences accurately predicted the HLA-A and HLA-B alleles for most subjects in the first cohort. Because HLA typing was unavailable for some donors at each locus, only the typed subset was used in association tests. Cytomegalovirus status was reported to be diagnosed by the classifier with high specificity and sensitivity in both the original and validation cohorts. Several of the top co-occurrence clusters appeared to be linked to parvovirus B19, influenza, CMV and Epstein-Barr virus, according to a later analysis. When HLA alleles, especially DR and DQ, strongly co-occurred, attributing TCR associations to individual alleles was difficult. A cluster of highly shared sequence variants was judged likely to be a technical artifact of the sequencing pipeline. In a later analysis, HLA-associated TCR beta chains were found to be more clonally expanded and to have lower generation probabilities than equally common non-associated chains. At a false discovery rate of 0.05, a later analysis linked around 15,000 TCR beta sequences to specific HLA alleles. The study gave a list of 150 to 200 TCR beta chains associated with cytomegalovirus. Roughly uniform sequencing depth across donors was assumed in presence/absence analyses, although this assumption may not hold. Only TCR beta chains were sequenced in this cohort, and the absence of alpha or paired-chain data limited detectable features. Most CMV-associated TCR beta chains appeared to be HLA-restricted in a later analysis, and the HLA associations seemed to be driven largely by CMV exposure. In vitro tests confirmed that a few of the cytomegalovirus-associated TCR beta chains recognize cytomegalovirus antigens. The only immune exposure information available for the cohort was CMV serostatus. Because counts were too low, approximately 15 rarely observed V segments, including chromosome 9 orphons, were excluded from the earlier analysis of 587 of the donors. A later genetic analysis associated a missense DCLRE1C variant with V-gene and J-gene trimming of TCR beta chains, and an independent cohort replicated the association. It was suggested by the authors that the approach could potentially be generalized to other disease states and immunological phenotypes. In a later genetic analysis, fewer N-insertions in productive TCRs were reported among donors in an Asian-associated ancestry cluster than the roughly 710-donor mean.

The germline V end is reduced by 10 bases and the J end by 1 base; junction bases left unmatched: 6. The CDR3, cysteine through phenylalanine, is 13 amino acids long. The kept DNA is CDR3 alone, 39 bases in frame from the first base. The germline V gene specifies MDHEN as CDR1 and SYDVKM as CDR2. The protocol used for the library was the immunoSEQ multiplex PCR assay. A mixture of 60 forward primers for TCR Vbeta segments and 13 reverse primers for TCR Jbeta segments was used in the multiplex PCR. The CDR3 region of rearranged TCR beta genes was amplified from genomic DNA with a multiplex PCR assay. The amplified TCR beta libraries were sequenced on the Illumina HiSeq System as 87-base-pair reads. The source study handled its data this way. A later analysis tallied 80 million to 95 million unique TCR beta chains across the approximately 670 repertoires, and about 12 million of those chains were shared by two or more donors. Raw reads were error-corrected and collapsed into unique sequences by a nearest-neighbor algorithm in which closely related sequences were merged to remove PCR and sequencing errors. V, D and J gene segments were assigned by aligning CDR3 sequences to IMGT reference sequences. Each retained sequence needed at least a six-nucleotide match to both a V gene segment and a J gene segment. A rearrangement was called productive if the CDR3 had no stop codons and remained in frame with V and J, and every other rearrangement was called non-productive. CDR3 was defined by IMGT convention, running from the second conserved V-encoded cysteine to the conserved J-encoded phenylalanine. In an earlier analysis of around 600 of the donors, sequences lacking an unambiguous match to a single V gene segment were excluded. An earlier analysis of a few hundred of the donors classified V segments as functional when productive rearrangements were above 56.7% and as segregating when the standard deviation between donors was above 5%. A statistical classification framework was built for diagnosing cytomegalovirus status from the catalog of TCR beta chain sequences. A later analysis assigned V and J genes by comparing TCR nucleotide sequences with IMGT/GENE-DB human TR gene sequences. The TCRdist pipeline was used in a later analysis to assign CDR3 sequences and most-parsimonious VDJ recombination scenarios. A later analysis defined each TCR beta chain by its CDR3 amino acid sequence plus V-gene family, and excluded reads lacking a unique V-gene family. As a way to deal with suspected cross-contamination and a sequencing artifact, a later analysis dropped 450 to 600 nucleotide sequences that were highly shared and had low generation probability. In a later analysis, a clonal expansion index was calculated for each public chain from normalized within-repertoire ranks of inferred template counts. Generation probabilities in a later analysis came from a VDJ recombination model fitted to out-of-frame rearrangements, and those results were checked against IGoR. A later analysis scored TCR-TCR, TCR-HLA and TCR-CMV co-occurrence with hypergeometric tests, applying a repertoire-size bias correction to TCR pairs. False discovery rates were estimated in a later analysis by permuting HLA or CMV assignments 20 times. In a later analysis, co-occurring TCRs were grouped using DBSCAN, with TCRdist sequence similarity added in when clustering inside HLA-allele-positive subsets. Repertoires with fewer than 30,000 or more than 120,000 public chains were left out of co-occurrence clustering, as were about five repertoires with anomalous nucleotide sharing. The table comes from immuneACCESS by way of TCRdb, which keeps in-frame sequences with V and J called. Part of the clones is missing from these tables; in studies checked, under half for an unresolved V gene and the rest for unknown reasons. That table is the source of V, J and clone size, and D and trimming were worked out from the DNA. This sample is represented by about 120,000 clones; roughly 80% of them were singletons. The ten biggest clones cover about 3.5% of the sample.

Turning to this clone: Its cognate antigen has yet to be identified. No much larger clonotype is one base removed from it; base qualities were not supplied.

The cohort was made up of about 670 healthy bone marrow donors. Cohort members were all nominally healthy when sampled, although unrecorded immune exposures were likely present. The donor tested CMV seropositive, placing the donor among the approximately 290 seropositive members of the cohort. A peripheral blood sample was collected from each donor, and TCR beta sequencing was performed on peripheral blood mononuclear cells. The Qiagen DNeasy Blood Extraction Kit was used to extract genomic DNA from the blood cell samples. This TCR was sampled from a woman aged 40 to 50 in good health and CMV-seropositive. The sample comprised PBMCs. The chain is encoded by TRBV28 joined to TRBJ2-5; 7 of the junction bases match TRBD1. The base sequence is TGTGCCATCTCGGACAGGCCCCAAGAGACCCAGTACTTC. This codes for CAISDRPQETQYF.